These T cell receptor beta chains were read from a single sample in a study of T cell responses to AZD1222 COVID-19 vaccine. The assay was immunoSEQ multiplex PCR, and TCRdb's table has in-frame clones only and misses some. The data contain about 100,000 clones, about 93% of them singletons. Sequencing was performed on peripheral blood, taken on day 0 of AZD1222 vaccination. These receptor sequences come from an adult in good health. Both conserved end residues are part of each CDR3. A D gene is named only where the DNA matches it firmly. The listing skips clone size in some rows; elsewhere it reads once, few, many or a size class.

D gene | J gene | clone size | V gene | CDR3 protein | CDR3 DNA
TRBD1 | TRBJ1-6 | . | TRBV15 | CATEDRGHNSPLHF | TGTGCCACCGAAGACAGGGGGCATAATTCACCCCTCCACTTT
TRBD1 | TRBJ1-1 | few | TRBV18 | CASSPPRTGVLNTEAFF | TGTGCCAGCTCACCACCTAGGACAGGGGTTTTAAACACTGAAGCTTTCTTT
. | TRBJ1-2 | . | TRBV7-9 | CASKGISWMEGYTF | TGTGCCAGCAAGGGTATCTCCTGGATGGAGGGCTACACCTTC
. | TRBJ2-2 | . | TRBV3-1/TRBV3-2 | CASSQDRGRTGELFF | TGTGCCAGCAGCCAAGACAGGGGACGCACCGGGGAGCTGTTTTTT
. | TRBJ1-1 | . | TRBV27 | CASSLYPKTGSEAFF | TGTGCCAGCAGTTTATACCCCAAGACTGGTTCTGAAGCTTTCTTT
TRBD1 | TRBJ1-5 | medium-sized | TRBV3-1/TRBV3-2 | CASSQGDSANQPQHF | TGTGCCAGCAGCCAAGGGGACAGTGCAAATCAGCCCCAGCATTTT
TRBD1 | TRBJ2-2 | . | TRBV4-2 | CASSQGQGAAGELFF | TGTGCCAGCAGCCAAGGGCAGGGGGCAGCCGGGGAGCTGTTTTTT
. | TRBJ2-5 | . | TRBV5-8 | CASSPGGAGRETQYF | TGTGCCAGCAGCCCCGGGGGCGCGGGGCGGGAGACCCAGTACTTC
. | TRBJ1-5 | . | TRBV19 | CASSILRAGGLGAQPQHF | TGTGCCAGTAGTATTCTACGGGCAGGTGGGCTTGGGGCTCAGCCCCAGCATTTT
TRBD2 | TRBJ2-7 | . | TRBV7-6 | CASSLDGLAGDGYEQYF | TGTGCCAGCAGCTTAGATGGACTAGCGGGAGATGGGTACGAGCAGTACTTC
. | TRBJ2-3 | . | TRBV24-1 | CATSDRRDTQYF | TGTGCCACCAGTGATCGACGGGATACGCAGTATTTT
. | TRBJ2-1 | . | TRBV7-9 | CASSLDSYNEQFF | TGTGCCAGCAGCTTAGACAGTTACAATGAGCAGTTCTTC
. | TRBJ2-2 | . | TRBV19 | CASSFSRSGELFF | TGTGCCAGTAGCTTCTCCCGTTCGGGGGAGCTGTTTTTT
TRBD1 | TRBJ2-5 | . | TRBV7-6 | CASSRWDREQETQYF | TGTGCCAGCAGCCGATGGGACAGGGAACAAGAGACCCAGTACTTC
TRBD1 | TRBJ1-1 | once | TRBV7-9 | CASSLGGQGLEAFF | TGTGCCAGCAGCTTAGGGGGACAGGGACTTGAAGCTTTCTTT
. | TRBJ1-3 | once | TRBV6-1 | CASSEKTGGGRNTIYF | TGTGCCAGCAGTGAAAAAACGGGCGGCGGACGAAACACCATATATTTT
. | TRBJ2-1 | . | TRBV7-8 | CASSLQRISSSYNEQFF | TGTGCCAGCAGCTTACAAAGGATATCGAGCTCCTACAATGAGCAGTTCTTC
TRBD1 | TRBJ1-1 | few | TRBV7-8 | CASSLGRDSSRNTEAFF | TGTGCCAGCAGCTTAGGCCGGGACAGTTCAAGAAACACTGAAGCTTTCTTT
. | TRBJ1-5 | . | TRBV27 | CASRSAEGNQPQHF | TGTGCCAGCAGGTCCGCGGAAGGCAATCAGCCCCAGCATTTT
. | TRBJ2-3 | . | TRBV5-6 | CASSLGGPSTDTQYF | TGTGCCAGCAGCTTGGGGGGGCCCAGCACAGATACGCAGTATTTT
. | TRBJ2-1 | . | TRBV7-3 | CASSPQGNEQFF | TGTGCCAGCAGCCCCCAGGGGAATGAGCAGTTCTTC
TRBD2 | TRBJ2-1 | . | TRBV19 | CASRGSEGLAAHNEQFF | TGTGCCAGTAGAGGATCCGAGGGACTAGCGGCACACAATGAGCAGTTCTTC
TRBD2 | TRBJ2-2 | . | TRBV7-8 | CASNSGSGTGELFF | TGTGCCAGCAATAGCGGGAGTGGGACCGGGGAGCTGTTTTTT
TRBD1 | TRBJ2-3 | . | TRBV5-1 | CASSLGQGATDTQYF | TGCGCCAGCAGCTTGGGACAGGGGGCGACAGATACGCAGTATTTT
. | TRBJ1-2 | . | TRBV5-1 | CASSLVAGDPSNYGYTF | TGCGCCAGCAGCTTGGTGGCAGGGGACCCCTCTAACTATGGCTACACCTTC
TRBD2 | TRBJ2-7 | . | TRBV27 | CASSSPRRGSSNEQYF | TGTGCCAGCAGTTCCCCTCGGCGCGGGAGCTCCAACGAGCAGTACTTC
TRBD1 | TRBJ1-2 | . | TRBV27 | CASSPRQGTYGYTF | TGTGCCAGCAGTCCTCGACAGGGGACCTATGGCTACACCTTC
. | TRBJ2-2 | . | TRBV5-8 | CASSSGTRRNRELFF | TGTGCCAGCAGCTCTGGGACACGGAGGAATCGGGAGCTGTTTTTT
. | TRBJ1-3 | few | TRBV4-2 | CASSQDPPRRNTIYF | TGTGCCAGCAGCCAAGATCCACCCCGAAGAAACACCATATATTTT
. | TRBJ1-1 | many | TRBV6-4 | CASSQGRTEAFF | TGTGCCAGCAGTCAGGGCAGGACTGAAGCTTTCTTT
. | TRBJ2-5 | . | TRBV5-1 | CASSQETQYF | TGCGCCAGCAGTCAGGAGACCCAGTACTTC
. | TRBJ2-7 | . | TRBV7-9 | CASRSDRPPLRQYF | TGTGCCAGCAGATCTGACAGGCCACCCCTACGGCAGTACTTC
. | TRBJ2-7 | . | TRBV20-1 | CSARLAYEQYF | TGCAGTGCTCGACTAGCCTACGAGCAGTACTTC
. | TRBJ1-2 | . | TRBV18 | CASSQSSGYGYTF | TGTGCCAGCTCACAGTCCAGTGGGTATGGCTACACCTTC
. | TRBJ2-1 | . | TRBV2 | CASSENGVGYNEQFF | TGTGCCAGCAGTGAAAACGGGGTGGGCTACAATGAGCAGTTCTTC
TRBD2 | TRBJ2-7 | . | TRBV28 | CASSSSGALYEQYF | TGTGCCAGCAGCAGTAGCGGGGCCCTCTACGAGCAGTACTTC
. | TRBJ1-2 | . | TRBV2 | CASSDSSYGYTF | TGTGCCAGCAGTGACAGTAGCTATGGCTACACCTTC
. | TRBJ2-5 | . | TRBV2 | CASSEGGVVETQYF | TGTGCCAGCAGTGAAGGGGGGGTTGTAGAGACCCAGTACTTC
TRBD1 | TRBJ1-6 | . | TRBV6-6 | CASRPGQDNSPLHF | TGTGCCAGCAGGCCGGGACAGGATAATTCACCCCTCCACTTT
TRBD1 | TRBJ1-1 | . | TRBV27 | CASIRQGWDTEAFF | TGTGCCAGCATCAGACAGGGCTGGGACACTGAAGCTTTCTTT
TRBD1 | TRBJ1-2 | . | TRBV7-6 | CASSTGQGNNYGYTF | TGTGCCAGCAGCACCGGACAGGGTAATAATTATGGCTACACCTTC
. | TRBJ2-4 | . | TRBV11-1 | CASSQASGNIQYF | TGTGCCAGCAGCCAAGCGTCGGGGAACATTCAGTACTTC
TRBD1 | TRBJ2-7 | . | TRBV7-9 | CASSQDRSTYEQYF | TGTGCCAGCAGCCAGGACAGGAGTACCTACGAGCAGTACTTC
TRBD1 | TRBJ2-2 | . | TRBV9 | CASTRTGDVTGELFF | TGTGCCAGCACCCGGACAGGGGATGTTACCGGGGAGCTGTTTTTT
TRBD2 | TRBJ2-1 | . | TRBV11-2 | CASSPTRSASGYNEQFF | TGTGCCAGCAGCCCCACCCGGTCGGCTAGCGGATACAATGAGCAGTTCTTC
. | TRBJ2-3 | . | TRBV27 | CASSLSPFTDTQYF | TGTGCCAGCAGTTTATCCCCATTTACAGATACGCAGTATTTT
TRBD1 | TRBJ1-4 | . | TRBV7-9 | CASSSRQGTNEKLFF | TGTGCCAGCAGCTCCCGACAGGGTACTAATGAAAAACTGTTTTTT
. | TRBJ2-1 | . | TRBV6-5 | CASTEGGAGYNEQFF | TGTGCCAGCACCGAGGGCGGGGCAGGGTACAATGAGCAGTTCTTC
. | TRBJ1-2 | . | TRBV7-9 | CASSLVPGDPRSNYGYTF | TGTGCCAGCAGCTTAGTCCCGGGGGACCCCCGATCGAACTATGGCTACACCTTC